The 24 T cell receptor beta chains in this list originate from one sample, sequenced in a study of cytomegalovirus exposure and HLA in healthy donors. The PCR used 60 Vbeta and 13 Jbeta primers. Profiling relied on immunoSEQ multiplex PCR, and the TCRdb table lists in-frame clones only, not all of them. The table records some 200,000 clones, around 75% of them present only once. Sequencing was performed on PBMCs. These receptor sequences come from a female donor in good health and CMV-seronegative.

CDR3 bases: TGTGCCAGTAGAATGTCCACACTCCCGGGAAAACTGTTTTTT. As protein: CASRMSTLPGKLFF. The rearrangement joins TRBV19 to TRBJ1-4; no firm D call. Germline V gives CDR1 LNHDA, CDR2 SQIVND (reference sequence). The V end was cut by 6 bases, the J end by 10 bases, with 18 bases between. The CDR3 spans 14 residues. Looking up the rest from reference TRBV19 and TRBJ1-4 gives the full variable domain: DGGITQSPKYLFRKEGQNVTLSCEQNLNHDAMYWYRQDPGQGLRLIYYSQIVNDFQKGDIAEGYSVSREKKESFPLTVTSAQKNPTAFYLCASRMSTLPGKLFFGSGTQLSVL.

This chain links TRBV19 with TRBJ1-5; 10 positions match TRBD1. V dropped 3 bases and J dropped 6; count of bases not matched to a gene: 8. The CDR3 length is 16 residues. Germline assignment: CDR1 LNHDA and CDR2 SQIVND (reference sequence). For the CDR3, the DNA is TGTGCCAGTAGTATTCGGGGGGACAGGGGAGCTCAGCCCCAGCATTTT. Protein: CASSIRGDRGAQPQHF. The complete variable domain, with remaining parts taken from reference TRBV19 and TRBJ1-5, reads DGGITQSPKYLFRKEGQNVTLSCEQNLNHDAMYWYRQDPGQGLRLIYYSQIVNDFQKGDIAEGYSVSREKKESFPLTVTSAQKNPTAFYLCASSIRGDRGAQPQHFGDGTRLSIL.

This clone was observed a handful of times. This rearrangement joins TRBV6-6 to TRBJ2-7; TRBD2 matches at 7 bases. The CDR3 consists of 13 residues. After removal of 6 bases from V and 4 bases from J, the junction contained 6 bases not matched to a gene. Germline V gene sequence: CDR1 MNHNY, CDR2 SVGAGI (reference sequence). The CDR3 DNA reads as TGTGCCAGCAGACGACTAGCCGAGTACGAGCAGTACTTC. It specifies CASRRLAEYEQYF.

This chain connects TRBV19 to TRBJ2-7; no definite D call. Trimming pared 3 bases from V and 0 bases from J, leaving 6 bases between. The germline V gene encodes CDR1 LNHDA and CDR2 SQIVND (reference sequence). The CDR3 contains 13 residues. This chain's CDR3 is CASSIGSSYEQYF. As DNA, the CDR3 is TGTGCCAGTAGTATCGGTAGCTCCTACGAGCAGTACTTC.

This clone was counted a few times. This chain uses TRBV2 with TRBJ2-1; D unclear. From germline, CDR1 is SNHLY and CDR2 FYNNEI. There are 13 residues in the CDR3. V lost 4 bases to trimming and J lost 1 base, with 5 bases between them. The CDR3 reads CASSAESYNEQFF. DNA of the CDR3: TGTGCCAGCAGTGCGGAGTCCTACAATGAGCAGTTCTTC. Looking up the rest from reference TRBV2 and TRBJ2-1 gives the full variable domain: EPEVTQTPSHQVTQMGQEVILRCVPISNHLYFYWYRQILGQKVEFLVSFYNNEISEKSEIFDDQFSVERPDGSNFTLKIRSTKLEDSAMYFCASSAESYNEQFFGPGTRLTVL.

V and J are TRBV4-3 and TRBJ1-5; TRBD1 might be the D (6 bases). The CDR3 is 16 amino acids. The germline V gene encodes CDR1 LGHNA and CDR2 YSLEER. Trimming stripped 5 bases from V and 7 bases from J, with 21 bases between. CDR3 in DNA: TGCGCCAGCAGCACAGTGCGGGGGGCGCGAGGACAGCCCCAGCATTTT. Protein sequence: CASSTVRGARGQPQHF.

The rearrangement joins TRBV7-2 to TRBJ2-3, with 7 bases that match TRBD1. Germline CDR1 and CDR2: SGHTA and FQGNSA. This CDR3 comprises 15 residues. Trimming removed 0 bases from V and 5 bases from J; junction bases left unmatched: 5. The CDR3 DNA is TGTGCCAGCAGCTTAGCAGGGGGCGGGTTAGATACGCAGTATTTT. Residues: CASSLAGGGLDTQYF.

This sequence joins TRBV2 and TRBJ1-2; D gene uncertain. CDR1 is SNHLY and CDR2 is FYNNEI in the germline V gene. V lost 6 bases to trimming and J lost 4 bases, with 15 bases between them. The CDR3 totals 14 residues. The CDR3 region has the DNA TGTGCCAGCAGGCCTTCCGGGTCCTCCTATGGCTACACCTTC. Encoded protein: CASRPSGSSYGYTF. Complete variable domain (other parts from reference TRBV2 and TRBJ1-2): EPEVTQTPSHQVTQMGQEVILRCVPISNHLYFYWYRQILGQKVEFLVSFYNNEISEKSEIFDDQFSVERPDGSNFTLKIRSTKLEDSAMYFCASRPSGSSYGYTFGSGTRLTVV.

In DNA, the CDR3 is TGCGCCAGCGGCAACCCGGGACAGGGTGGCGGCGGCTACACCTTC. Its translation is CASGNPGQGGGGYTF. The chain combines TRBV5-1 with TRBJ1-2; 9 bases match TRBD1. Germline V gene sequence: CDR1 SGHRS, CDR2 YFSETQ. V was clipped by 7 bases and J by 8 bases; unmatched bases: 15. The CDR3 sequence is 15 residues long.

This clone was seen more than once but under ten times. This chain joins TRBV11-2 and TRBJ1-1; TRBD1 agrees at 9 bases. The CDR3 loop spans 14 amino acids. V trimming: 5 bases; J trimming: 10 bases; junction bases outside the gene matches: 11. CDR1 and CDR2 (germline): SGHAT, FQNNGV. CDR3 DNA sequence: TGTGCCAGCAGCCGACCGAACAGGGGGCTAGGAGCTTTCTTT. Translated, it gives CASSRPNRGLGAFF.

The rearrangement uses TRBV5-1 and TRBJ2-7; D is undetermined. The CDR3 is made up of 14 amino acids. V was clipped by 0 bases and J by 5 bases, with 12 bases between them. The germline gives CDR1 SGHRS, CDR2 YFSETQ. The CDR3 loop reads CASSLVANPDEQYF. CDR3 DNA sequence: TGCGCCAGCAGCTTGGTTGCCAACCCAGACGAGCAGTACTTC.

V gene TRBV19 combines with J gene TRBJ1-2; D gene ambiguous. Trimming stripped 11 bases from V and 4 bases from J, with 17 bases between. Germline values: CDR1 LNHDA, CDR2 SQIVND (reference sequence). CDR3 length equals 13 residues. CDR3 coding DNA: TGTGCCTCGAAACCCGGGTACCGCTATGGCTACACCTTC. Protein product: CASKPGYRYGYTF.

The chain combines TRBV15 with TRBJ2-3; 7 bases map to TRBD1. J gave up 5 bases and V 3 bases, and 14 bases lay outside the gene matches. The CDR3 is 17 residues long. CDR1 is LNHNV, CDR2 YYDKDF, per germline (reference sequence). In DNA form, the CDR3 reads TGTGCCACCAGCAGTCCTCCCGTGAGGGGGCCTGAAGATACGCAGTATTTT. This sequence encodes CATSSPPVRGPEDTQYF.

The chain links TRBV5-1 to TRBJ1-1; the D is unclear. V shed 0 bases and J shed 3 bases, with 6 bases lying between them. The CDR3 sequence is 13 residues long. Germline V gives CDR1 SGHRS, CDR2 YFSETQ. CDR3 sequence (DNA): TGCGCCAGCAGCTTGGCTTCAGACACTGAAGCTTTCTTT. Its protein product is CASSLASDTEAFF.

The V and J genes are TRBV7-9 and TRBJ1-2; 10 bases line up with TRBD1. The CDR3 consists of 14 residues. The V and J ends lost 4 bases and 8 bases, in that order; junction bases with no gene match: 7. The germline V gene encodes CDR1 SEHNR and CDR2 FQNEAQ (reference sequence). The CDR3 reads CASSSGQGGGGYTF. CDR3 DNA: TGTGCCAGCAGCTCCGGACAGGGGGGTGGAGGCTACACCTTC.

The CDR3 region has the DNA TGCGCCAGCAGCCAAGATCCGGGCAGGGCCTCTGGAAACACCATATATTTT. It encodes CASSQDPGRASGNTIYF. The rearrangement uses TRBV4-1 and TRBJ1-3; tentative D call: TRBD1 (5 bases). CDR3 length: 17 amino acids. V was cut by 0 bases and J by 0 bases, with 12 bases left in between. Germline V gene data show CDR1 as MGHRA and CDR2 as YSYEKL.

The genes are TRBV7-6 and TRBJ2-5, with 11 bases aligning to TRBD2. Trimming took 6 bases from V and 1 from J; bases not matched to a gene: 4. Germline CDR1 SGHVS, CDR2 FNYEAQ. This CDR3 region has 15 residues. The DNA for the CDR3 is TGTGCCAGCAGACAAACTAGCGGGGGCCAAGAGACCCAGTACTTC. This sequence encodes CASRQTSGGQETQYF.

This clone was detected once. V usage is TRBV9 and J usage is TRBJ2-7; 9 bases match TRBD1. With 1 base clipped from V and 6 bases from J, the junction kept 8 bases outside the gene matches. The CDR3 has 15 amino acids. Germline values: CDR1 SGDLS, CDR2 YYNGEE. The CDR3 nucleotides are TGTGCCAGCAGCGTAATCGGGACAGGGTCGGGCGAGCAGTACTTC. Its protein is CASSVIGTGSGEQYF.

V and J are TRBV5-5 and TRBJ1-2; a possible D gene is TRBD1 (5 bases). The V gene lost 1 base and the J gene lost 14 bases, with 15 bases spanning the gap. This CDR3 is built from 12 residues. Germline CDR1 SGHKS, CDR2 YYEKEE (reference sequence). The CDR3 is CASSLTDTGGTF. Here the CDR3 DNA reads TGTGCCAGCAGCTTGACGGACACCGGGGGGACCTTC.

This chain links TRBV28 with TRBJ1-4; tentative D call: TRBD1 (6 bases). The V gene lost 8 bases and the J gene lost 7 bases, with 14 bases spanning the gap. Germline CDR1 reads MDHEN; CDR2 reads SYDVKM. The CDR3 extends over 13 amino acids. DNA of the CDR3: TGTGCCAGCGGTGGGACACTGGGTGAAAAACTGTTTTTT. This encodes CASGGTLGEKLFF.

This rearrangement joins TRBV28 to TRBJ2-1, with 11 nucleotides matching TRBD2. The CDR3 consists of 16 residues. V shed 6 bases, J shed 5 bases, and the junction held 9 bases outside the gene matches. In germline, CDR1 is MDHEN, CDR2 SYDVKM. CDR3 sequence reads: CASRTIAGGPHNEQFF. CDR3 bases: TGTGCCAGCAGGACAATAGCGGGAGGGCCCCACAATGAGCAGTTCTTC.

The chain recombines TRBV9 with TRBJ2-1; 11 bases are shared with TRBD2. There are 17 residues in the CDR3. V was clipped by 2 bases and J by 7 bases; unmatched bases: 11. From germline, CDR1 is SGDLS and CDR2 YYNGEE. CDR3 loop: CASSVELAGGLRNEQFF. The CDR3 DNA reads TGTGCCAGCAGCGTCGAATTAGCGGGAGGGCTTAGGAATGAGCAGTTCTTC.

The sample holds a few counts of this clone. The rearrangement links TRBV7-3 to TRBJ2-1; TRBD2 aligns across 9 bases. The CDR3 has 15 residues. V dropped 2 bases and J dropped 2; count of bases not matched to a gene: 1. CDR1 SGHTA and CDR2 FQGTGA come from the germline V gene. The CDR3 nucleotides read TGTGCCAGCAGCTTAGCGGGGGGGACCTACAATGAGCAGTTCTTC. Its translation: CASSLAGGTYNEQFF.

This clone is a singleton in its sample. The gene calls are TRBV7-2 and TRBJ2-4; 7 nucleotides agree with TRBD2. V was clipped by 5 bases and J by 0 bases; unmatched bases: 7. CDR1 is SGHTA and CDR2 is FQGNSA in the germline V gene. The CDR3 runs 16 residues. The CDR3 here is CASSPSGVVAKNIQYF. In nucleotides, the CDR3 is TGTGCCAGCAGCCCGAGCGGGGTAGTAGCCAAAAACATTCAGTACTTC.